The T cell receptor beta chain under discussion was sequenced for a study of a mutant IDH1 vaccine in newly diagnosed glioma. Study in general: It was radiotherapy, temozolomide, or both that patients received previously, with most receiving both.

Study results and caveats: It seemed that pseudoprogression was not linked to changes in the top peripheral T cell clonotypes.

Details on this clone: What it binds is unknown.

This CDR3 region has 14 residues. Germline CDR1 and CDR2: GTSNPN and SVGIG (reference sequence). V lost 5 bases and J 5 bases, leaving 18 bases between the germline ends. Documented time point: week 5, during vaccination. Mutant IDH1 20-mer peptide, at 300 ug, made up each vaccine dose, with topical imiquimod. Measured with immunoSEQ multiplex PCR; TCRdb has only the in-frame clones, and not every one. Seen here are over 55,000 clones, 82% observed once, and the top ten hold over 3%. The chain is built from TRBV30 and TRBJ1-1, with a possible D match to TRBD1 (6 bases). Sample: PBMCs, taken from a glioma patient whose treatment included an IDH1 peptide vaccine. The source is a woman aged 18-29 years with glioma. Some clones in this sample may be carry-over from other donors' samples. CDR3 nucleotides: TGTGCCTGGGCTAGACGGACAGCACGGACTGAAGCTTTCTTT. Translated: CAWARRTARTEAFF.